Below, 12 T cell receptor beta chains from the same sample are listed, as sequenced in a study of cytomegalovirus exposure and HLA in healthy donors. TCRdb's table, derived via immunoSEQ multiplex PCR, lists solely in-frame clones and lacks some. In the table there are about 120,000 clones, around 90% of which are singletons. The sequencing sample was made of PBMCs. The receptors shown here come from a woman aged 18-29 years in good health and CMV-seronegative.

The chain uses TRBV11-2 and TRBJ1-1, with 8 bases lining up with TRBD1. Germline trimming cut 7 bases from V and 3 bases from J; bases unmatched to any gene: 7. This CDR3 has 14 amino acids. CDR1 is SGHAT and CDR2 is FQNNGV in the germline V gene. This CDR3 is CASTPGTGYTEAFF. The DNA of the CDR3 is TGTGCCAGCACCCCCGGGACAGGCTACACTGAAGCTTTCTTT.

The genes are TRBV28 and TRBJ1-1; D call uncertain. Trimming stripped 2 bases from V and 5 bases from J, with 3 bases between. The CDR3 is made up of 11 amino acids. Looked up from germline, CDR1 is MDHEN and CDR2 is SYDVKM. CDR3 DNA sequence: TGTGCCAGCAGTTTAGCGACTGAAGCTTTCTTT. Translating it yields CASSLATEAFF.

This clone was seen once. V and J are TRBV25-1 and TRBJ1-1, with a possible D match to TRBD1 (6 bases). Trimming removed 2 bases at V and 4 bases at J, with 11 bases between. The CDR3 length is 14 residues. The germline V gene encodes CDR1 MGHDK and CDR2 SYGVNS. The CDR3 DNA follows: TGTGCCAGCAGTGAAAGGGGGTCGGGCACTGAAGCTTTCTTT. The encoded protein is CASSERGSGTEAFF.

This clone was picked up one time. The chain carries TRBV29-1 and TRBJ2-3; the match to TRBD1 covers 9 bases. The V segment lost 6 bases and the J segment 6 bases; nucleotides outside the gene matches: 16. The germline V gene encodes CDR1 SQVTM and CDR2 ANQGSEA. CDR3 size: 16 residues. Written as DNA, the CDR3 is TGCAGCGTCGAGGGACAGGGACCGCGTTCGCCGGATACGCAGTATTTT. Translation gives CSVEGQGPRSPDTQYF.

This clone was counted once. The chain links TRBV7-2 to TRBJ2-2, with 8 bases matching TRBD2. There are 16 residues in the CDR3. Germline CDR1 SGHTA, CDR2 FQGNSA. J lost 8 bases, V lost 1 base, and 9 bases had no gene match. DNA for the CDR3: TGTGCCAGCAGCTTAGAGGGAGCGGGAGTAAGTGGGGAGCTGTTTTTT. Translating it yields CASSLEGAGVSGELFF.

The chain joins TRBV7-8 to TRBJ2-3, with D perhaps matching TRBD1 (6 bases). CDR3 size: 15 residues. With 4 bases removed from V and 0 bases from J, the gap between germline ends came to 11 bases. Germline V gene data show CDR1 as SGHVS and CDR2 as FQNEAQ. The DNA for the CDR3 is TGTGCCAGCAGCTCCGACAGGACGAGCACAGATACGCAGTATTTT. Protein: CASSSDRTSTDTQYF.

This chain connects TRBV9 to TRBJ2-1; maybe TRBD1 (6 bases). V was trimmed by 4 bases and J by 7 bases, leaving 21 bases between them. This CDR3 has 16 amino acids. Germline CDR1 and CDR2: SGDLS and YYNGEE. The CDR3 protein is CASSPWAGASANEQFF. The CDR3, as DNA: TGTGCCAGCAGCCCGTGGGCAGGGGCGTCCGCGAATGAGCAGTTCTTC.

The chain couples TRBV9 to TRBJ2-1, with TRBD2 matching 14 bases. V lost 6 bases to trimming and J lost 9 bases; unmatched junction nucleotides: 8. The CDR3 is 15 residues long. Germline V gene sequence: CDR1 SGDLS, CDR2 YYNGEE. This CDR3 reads CASTWGTSGSSEQFF. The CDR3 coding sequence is TGTGCCAGCACCTGGGGGACTAGCGGGAGTAGTGAGCAGTTCTTC.

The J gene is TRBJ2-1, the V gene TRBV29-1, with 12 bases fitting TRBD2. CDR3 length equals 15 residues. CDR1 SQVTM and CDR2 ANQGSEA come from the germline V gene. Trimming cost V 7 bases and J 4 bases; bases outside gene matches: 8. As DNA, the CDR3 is TGCAGCGGGGAGCCCCTAGCGGGAGGGTACAATGAGCAGTTCTTC. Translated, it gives CSGEPLAGGYNEQFF.

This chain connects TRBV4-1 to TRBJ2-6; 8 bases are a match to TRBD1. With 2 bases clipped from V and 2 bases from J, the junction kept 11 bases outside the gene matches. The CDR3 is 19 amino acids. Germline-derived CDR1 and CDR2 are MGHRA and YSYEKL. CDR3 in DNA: TGCGCCAGCAGCCAATCGGGGGTCGGGACAGGAGCTGGGGCCAACGTCCTGACTTTC. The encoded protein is CASSQSGVGTGAGANVLTF.

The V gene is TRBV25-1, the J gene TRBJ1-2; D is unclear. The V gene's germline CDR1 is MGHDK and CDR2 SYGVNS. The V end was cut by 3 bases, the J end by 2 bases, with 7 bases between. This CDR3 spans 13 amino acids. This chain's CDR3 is CASSDSRNYGYTF. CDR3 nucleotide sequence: TGTGCCAGCAGTGATTCCAGGAACTATGGCTACACCTTC.

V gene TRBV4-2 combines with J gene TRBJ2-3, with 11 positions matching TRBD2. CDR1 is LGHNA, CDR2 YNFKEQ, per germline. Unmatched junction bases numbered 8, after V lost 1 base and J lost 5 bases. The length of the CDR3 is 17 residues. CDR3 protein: CASSQGLAGGGGDTQYF. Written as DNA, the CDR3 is TGTGCCAGCAGCCAAGGTCTAGCGGGAGGAGGTGGAGATACGCAGTATTTT.